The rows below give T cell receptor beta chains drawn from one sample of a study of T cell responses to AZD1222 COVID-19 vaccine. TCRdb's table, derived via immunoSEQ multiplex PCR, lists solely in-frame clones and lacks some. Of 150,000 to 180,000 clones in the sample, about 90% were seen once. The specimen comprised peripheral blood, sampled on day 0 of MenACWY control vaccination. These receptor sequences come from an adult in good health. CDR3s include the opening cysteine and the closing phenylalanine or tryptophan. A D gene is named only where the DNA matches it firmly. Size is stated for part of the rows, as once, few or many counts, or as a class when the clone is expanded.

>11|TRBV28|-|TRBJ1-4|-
CASGLGEKLFF
TGTGCCAGCGGGCTGGGTGAAAAACTGTTTTTT
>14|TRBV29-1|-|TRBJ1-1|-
CSVFRATADTEAFF
TGCAGCGTTTTCCGGGCCACGGCAGACACTGAAGCTTTCTTT
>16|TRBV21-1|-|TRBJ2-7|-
CASSKGRRWRAYEQYF
TGTGCCAGCAGCAAAGGGCGTAGATGGCGAGCCTACGAGCAGTACTTC
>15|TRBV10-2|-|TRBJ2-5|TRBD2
CASSVYGGAGETQYF
TGCGCCAGCAGTGTCTACGGGGGGGCCGGGGAGACCCAGTACTTC
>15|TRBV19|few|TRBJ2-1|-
CASSPKGGRYNEQFF
TGTGCCAGTAGTCCCAAGGGCGGCCGCTACAATGAGCAGTTCTTC
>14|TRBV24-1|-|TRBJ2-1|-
CATRGQKPNNEQFF
TGTGCCACACGTGGACAGAAGCCAAACAATGAGCAGTTCTTC
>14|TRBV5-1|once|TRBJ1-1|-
CASGLDRTNTEAFF
TGCGCCAGCGGCTTGGACAGAACCAACACTGAAGCTTTCTTT
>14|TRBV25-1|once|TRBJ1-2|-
CASSEQGRVDGYTF
TGTGCCAGCAGTGAACAGGGCCGGGTCGATGGCTACACCTTC
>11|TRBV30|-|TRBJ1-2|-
CAWGSSYGYTF
TGTGCCTGGGGGAGCAGCTATGGCTACACCTTC
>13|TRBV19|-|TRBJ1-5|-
CASMGVWRQPQHF
TGTGCCAGTATGGGGGTATGGAGGCAGCCCCAGCATTTT
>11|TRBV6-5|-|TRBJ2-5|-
CASRDRETQYF
TGTGCCAGCAGGGACCGGGAGACCCAGTACTTC
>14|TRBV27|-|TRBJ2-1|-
CASSFKEGRNEQFF
TGTGCCAGCAGTTTCAAGGAGGGGAGGAATGAGCAGTTCTTC
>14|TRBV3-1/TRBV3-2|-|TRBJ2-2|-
CASSSTTRTGELFF
TGTGCCAGCAGCTCCACGACCCGCACCGGGGAGCTGTTTTTT
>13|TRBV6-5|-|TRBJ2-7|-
CASSYMWASEQYF
TGTGCCAGCAGTTACATGTGGGCGTCCGAGCAGTACTTC
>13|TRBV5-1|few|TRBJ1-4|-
CASGTRPNEKLFF
TGCGCCAGCGGGACAAGGCCCAATGAAAAACTGTTTTTT
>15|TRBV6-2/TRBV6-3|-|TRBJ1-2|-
CASSYSGGRDYGYTF
TGTGCCAGCAGTTACTCGGGGGGGCGGGACTATGGCTACACCTTC
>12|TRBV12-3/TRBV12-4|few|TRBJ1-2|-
CASSSNRMQDTF
TGTGCCAGCAGTTCAAACAGGATGCAGGACACCTTC
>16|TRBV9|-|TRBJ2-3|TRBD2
CASSALAGGSTDTQYF
TGTGCCAGCAGCGCTCTGGCGGGAGGGAGCACAGATACGCAGTATTTT
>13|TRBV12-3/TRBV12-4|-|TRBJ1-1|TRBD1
CASSMTGFTEAFF
TGTGCCAGCAGCATGACAGGGTTCACTGAAGCTTTCTTT
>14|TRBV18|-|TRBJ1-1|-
CASSPSGWDTEAFF
TGTGCCAGCTCACCATCAGGATGGGACACTGAAGCTTTCTTT
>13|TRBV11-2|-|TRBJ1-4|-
CASSLVPYEKLFF
TGTGCCAGCAGCTTAGTCCCTTATGAAAAACTGTTTTTT
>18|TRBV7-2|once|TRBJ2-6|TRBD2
CASSFAGGGSSGANVLTF
TGTGCCAGCAGCTTCGCGGGCGGGGGGAGCTCTGGGGCCAACGTCCTGACTTTC
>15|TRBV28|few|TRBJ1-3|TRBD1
CASSSRDRLGNTIYF
TGTGCCAGCAGCTCCCGGGACAGGCTTGGAAACACCATATATTTT
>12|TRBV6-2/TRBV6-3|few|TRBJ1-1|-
CASSYLNTEAFF
TGTGCCAGCAGTTATTTGAACACTGAAGCTTTCTTT
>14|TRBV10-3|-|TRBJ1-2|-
CAISDPGINYGYTF
TGTGCCATCAGTGATCCGGGCATTAACTATGGCTACACCTTC
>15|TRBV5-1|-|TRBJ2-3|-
CASSLQEAPADTQYF
TGCGCCAGCAGCTTGCAGGAAGCACCTGCAGATACGCAGTATTTT
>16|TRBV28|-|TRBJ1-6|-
CASSFGTSSYNSPLHF
TGTGCCAGCAGTTTTGGCACGAGCTCCTATAATTCACCCCTCCACTTT
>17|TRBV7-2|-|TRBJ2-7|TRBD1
CASSPVRVTGSSYEQYF
TGTGCCAGCAGCCCCGTCCGGGTGACAGGGAGCTCCTACGAGCAGTACTTC
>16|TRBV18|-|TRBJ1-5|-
CASSPRGVGGGLPQHF
TGTGCCAGCTCACCGCGGGGTGTGGGGGGCGGTTTGCCCCAGCATTTT